These 10 T cell receptor beta chains originate from one sample sequenced in a study of blood T cell repertoires in COVID-19 (dated by TCRdb to 2018 to 2021). To prepare the library, the immunoSEQ multiplex PCR assay was applied. TCRdb provides this immuneACCESS table in a form limited to in-frame rearrangements. Some clones are lacking; in checked studies, under half of them reflect an unresolved V gene, and why the rest are absent is not known. This sample gives some 99,000 clones in total; approximately 87% of them show up just once. About 20% of the sample belongs to the ten largest clones. The material sequenced was peripheral blood. All receptors come from an older woman with acute or convalescent COVID-19.

The chain is built from TRBV3-1 (or the pseudogene TRBV3-2) and TRBJ1-2; TRBD1 is a possible D gene (6 bases). This CDR3 is 15 amino acids long. The germline gives CDR1 LGHDT, CDR2 YNNKEL (reference sequence). The V and J ends lost 4 bases and 0 bases respectively, with 12 bases between them. The CDR3 sequence is CASSPRGAPNYGYTF. The CDR3 region has the DNA TGTGCCAGCAGCCCACGGGGGGCTCCTAACTATGGCTACACCTTC.

DNA for the CDR3: TGTGCCACCAGTGATTTGGACAGGGGGGACACCGGGGAGCTGTTTTTT. It specifies CATSDLDRGDTGELFF. V gene TRBV24-1 combines with J gene TRBJ2-2, with TRBD1 matching over 9 bases. Germline CDR1 KGHDR, CDR2 SFDVKD. The J segment lost 3 bases and the V segment lost 0 bases, leaving 1 base of the junction unmatched. The CDR3 contains 16 residues.

The chain links TRBV2 to TRBJ2-5; D is possibly TRBD2 (6 bases). The germline V gene encodes CDR1 SNHLY and CDR2 FYNNEI. This CDR3 has 14 amino acids. Trimming stripped 6 bases from V and 6 bases from J, with 17 bases between. CDR3 region: CASRGGEGRKTQYF. The DNA of the CDR3 is TGTGCCAGCAGGGGAGGTGAGGGTCGCAAGACCCAGTACTTC.

This clone was found once. The rearrangement joins TRBV6-1 to TRBJ1-3, with D possibly being TRBD1 (5 bases). V was clipped by 6 bases and J by 5 bases, with 14 bases between them. This CDR3 is 14 amino acids long. Germline loops: CDR1 MNHNS, CDR2 SASEGT. The CDR3 protein is CASRDGTTRNTIYF. CDR3 DNA: TGTGCCAGCAGAGACGGGACTACCAGAAACACCATATATTTT.

V usage is TRBV7-2 and J usage is TRBJ1-6, with 7 bases lining up with TRBD1. The CDR3 loop spans 16 amino acids. In germline, CDR1 is SGHTA, CDR2 FQGNSA. J gave up 9 bases and V 1 base, and 9 bases lay outside the gene matches. The CDR3 region has the DNA TGTGCCAGCAGCTTAGAAGGGGGACAGCCGGCTTCACCCCTCCACTTT. Translating gives CASSLEGGQPASPLHF.

The genes are TRBV5-6 and TRBJ1-2; 9 positions match TRBD1. V shed 2 bases and J 5 bases; nucleotides not matched to a gene: 13. Germline V gene data show CDR1 as SGHDT and CDR2 as YYEEEE. The CDR3 has 17 amino acids. CDR3 nucleotides: TGTGCCAGCAGCTTCCAAACAGGGGGCCGAGGGTCATATGGCTACACCTTC. Translated: CASSFQTGGRGSYGYTF.

On this clone: This sample also contains other DNA sequences that code for the same CDR3. The chain joins TRBV2 to TRBJ2-7; a possible D gene is TRBD2 (6 bases). The CDR3 extends over 14 amino acids. From germline, CDR1 is SNHLY and CDR2 FYNNEI. With 3 bases removed from V and 3 bases from J, the gap between germline ends came to 12 bases. DNA of the CDR3: TGTGCCAGCAGTGAGGGGACGGGGGACTACGAGCAGTACTTC. It encodes CASSEGTGDYEQYF.

The chain combines TRBV25-1 with TRBJ1-2; D not resolved. CDR1 MGHDK and CDR2 SYGVNS come from the germline V gene. This CDR3 region has 13 residues. V was clipped by 5 bases and J by 0 bases, with 7 bases between them. CDR3 coding DNA: TGTGCCAGCAGTCATACAGCTAACTATGGCTACACCTTC. Its translation: CASSHTANYGYTF.

This clone has just a few counts. The chain couples TRBV6-1 to TRBJ1-5, with 7 bases fitting TRBD1. The length of the CDR3 is 15 residues. From germline, CDR1 is MNHNS and CDR2 SASEGT. With 7 bases clipped from V and 1 base from J, the junction kept 7 bases outside the gene matches. CDR3 residues: CASKQGTQSNQPQHF. The CDR3 DNA reads as TGTGCCAGCAAACAGGGGACTCAAAGCAATCAGCCCCAGCATTTT.

At least ten counts were recorded for this clone. The V gene is TRBV5-1, the J gene TRBJ2-2, with D possibly TRBD2 on 6 matching bases. With 4 bases removed from V and 6 bases from J, the gap between germline ends came to 10 bases. CDR3 size: 13 residues. Germline V gives CDR1 SGHRS, CDR2 YFSETQ. The CDR3: CASSLGTPGELFF. In nucleotides, the CDR3 is TGCGCCAGCAGCCTAGGGACTCCCGGGGAGCTGTTTTTT.